What follows is one T cell receptor beta chain and its context. Its cognate antigen is unknown. The length of the CDR3 is 14 residues. Germline loops: CDR1 KGHSH, CDR2 LQKENI. Trimming removed 5 bases from V and 2 bases from J, with 12 bases in between. These data come from a study of PD-1 blockade in classical Hodgkin lymphoma. General observations from the study: Repertoire differences have undefined causes, possibly disease activity or prior therapy. Newly diagnosed patients had diversity similar to the baseline diversity of complete responders.

TCRdb's table, derived via immunoSEQ multiplex PCR, lists solely in-frame clones and lacks some. The sample has fewer than 45,000 clones, approximately 90% seen once. In every patient, relapse followed autologous stem cell transplantation, while exposure to brentuximab vedotin differed. Sequences were derived from peripheral blood mononuclear cells (PBMCs), sampled before the second cycle of nivolumab. This TCR was sampled from a human donor with classical Hodgkin lymphoma. The chain links TRBV18 to TRBJ1-2; a possible D gene is TRBD1 (6 bases). CDR3 DNA sequence: TGTGCCAGCTCAGTGAGACAGGAAAACTATGGCTACACCTTC. It specifies CASSVRQENYGYTF.